This is a list of T cell receptor beta chains from one sample in a study of T cells in Graves' hyperthyroidism and ophthalmopathy. TCRdb recomputed calls from the multiplex PCR reads with MiXCR, one row per CDR3 protein. This table holds 500,000 to 700,000 distinct CDR3 sequences, roughly 17% found once. Source material: blood. The receptors stem from a woman aged 18-29 years with Graves' hyperthyroidism. CDR3s include the opening cysteine and the closing phenylalanine or tryptophan. Fields, in order: J gene, V gene, D gene, clone size, CDR3 DNA, CDR3 protein. The D gene is left open where the match is weak. Clone size appears in some rows only: once, few, many, or a class for an expanded clone.

TRBJ2-7 TRBV27 - few TGTGCCAGCAGTCCGTCCCCTTTCGGTCCGCTCCTGCCCTACGAGCAGTACTTC CASSPSPFGPLLPYEQYF
TRBJ2-7 TRBV19 - few TGTGCCGGATTCCGGGAGCAGTACTTC CAGFREQYF
TRBJ1-2 TRBV12-3/TRBV12-4 - - TGTGCCAGCAGCGACCCAGGGCGGGGTGGCTACACCTTC CASSDPGRGGYTF
TRBJ2-7 TRBV5-4 TRBD1 - TGTGCCAGCAGCTTACCCGGGACAGGATTGGGCGGCTCCTACGAGCAGTACTTC CASSLPGTGLGGSYEQYF
TRBJ2-7 TRBV7-9 - few TGTGCCAGCAGCTTAGGTCAGGGAGTGATCAACGAGCAGTACTTC CASSLGQGVINEQYF
TRBJ2-1 TRBV28 TRBD2 - TGTGCCAGCAGGCCCACAAGCGGGAGAGGATCCTACAATGAGCAGTTCTTC CASRPTSGRGSYNEQFF
TRBJ2-5 TRBV7-2 TRBD2 many TGTGCCAGCAGCTTCCGAGCGGGGATCACAGAGACCCAGTACTTC CASSFRAGITETQYF
TRBJ1-2 TRBV20-1 - many TGCAGTGCTAGTTCTACGGACAGCTATGGCTACACCTTC CSASSTDSYGYTF
TRBJ1-1 TRBV20-1 TRBD1 many TGCAGTGCTCCGGGACAGGAGAACACTGAAGCTTTCTTT CSAPGQENTEAFF
TRBJ2-7 TRBV7-9 - many TGTGCCAGCAGCTCATCCTTGCTAGACTACGAGCAGTACTTC CASSSSLLDYEQYF
TRBJ1-5 TRBV19 - few TGTGCCAGTAGTATAGAGGGGCAGGGCAATCAGCCCCAGCATTTT CASSIEGQGNQPQHF
TRBJ2-5 TRBV20-1 - many TGCAGTGCGGGGGCTAGTCTGGAGACCCAGTACTTC CSAGASLETQYF
TRBJ2-7 TRBV25-1 - - TGTGCCAGCGGGGCCAAGGCCCGCGAGCAGTACTTC CASGAKAREQYF
TRBJ2-3 TRBV13 TRBD2 many TGTGCCAGCAGCTCCCGGGGTAGCGGGAAAGCAACAGATACGCAGTATTTT CASSSRGSGKATDTQYF
TRBJ2-5 TRBV11-1 TRBD1 few TGTGCCAGCACGTGGACAGGAGAGACCCAGTACTTC CASTWTGETQYF
TRBJ2-3 TRBV9 - many TGTGCCAGCAGCGAGGAGTTGGGGGGAAGCACAGATACGCAGTATTTT CASSEELGGSTDTQYF
TRBJ1-5 TRBV24-1 TRBD1 many TGTGCCACCAGTGACGCGAACAGGGGGGCCAATCAGCCCCAGCATTTT CATSDANRGANQPQHF
TRBJ1-5 TRBV15 TRBD1 few TGTGCCACCAGCGGAGAGACAGGGGGCGGTCAGCCCCAGCATTTT CATSGETGGGQPQHF
TRBJ2-6 TRBV4-3 - - TGCGCCAGCAGCCAAGAATCCGCCTCTGGGGCCAACGTCCTGACTTTC CASSQESASGANVLTF
TRBJ2-3 TRBV24-1 - few TGTGCCACCAGTGATTTGTGGACTGGAGATACGCAGTATTTT CATSDLWTGDTQYF
TRBJ1-6 TRBV15 TRBD1 - TGTGCCACCAGCAGAGACACAGGGGCCAATAATTCACCCCTCCACTTT CATSRDTGANNSPLHF
TRBJ2-5 TRBV7-2 - - TGTGCCAGCAGCTTAGTTTTTAGCGGCGAGACCCAGTACTTC CASSLVFSGETQYF
TRBJ2-3 TRBV20-1 TRBD2 - TGCAGTGCTTGCTATGTAGCGGGCCACACAGATACGCAGTATTTT CSACYVAGHTDTQYF
TRBJ2-1 TRBV11-2 TRBD2 many TGTGCCAGCAGGCTAGCGGGCAGGAGCTCCTACAATGAGCAGTTCTTC CASRLAGRSSYNEQFF
TRBJ2-7 TRBV27 - many TGTGCCAGCAGTTTATCTCGTGGGACCTACGAGCAGTACTTC CASSLSRGTYEQYF
TRBJ2-2 TRBV5-1 - few TGCGCCAGCAGCAACCGGGACGCAAACACCGGGGAGCTGTTTTTT CASSNRDANTGELFF
TRBJ2-5 TRBV29-1 - - TGCAGCGTCCCAGGCGGGGAGACCCAGTACTTC CSVPGGETQYF
TRBJ2-4 TRBV27 - many TGTGCCAGCAGTTTAGTTCAGGGGAGGGACATTCAGTACTTC CASSLVQGRDIQYF
TRBJ1-1 TRBV2 - many TGTGCCAGCATCATGAACACTGAAGCTTTCTTT CASIMNTEAFF
TRBJ2-2 TRBV2 - many TGTGCCAGCAGTGATGACAAGGCCGGGGGGGAGCTGTTTTTT CASSDDKAGGELFF
TRBJ1-1 TRBV5-1 - - TGCGCCAGCAGCTTGGCTCCCCGGGACGGTGAAGCTTTCTTT CASSLAPRDGEAFF
TRBJ2-2 TRBV6-1 - - TGTGCCAGCGGGGGGCCGAACACCGGGGAGCTGTTTTTT CASGGPNTGELFF
TRBJ1-5 TRBV12-3/TRBV12-4 - - TGTGCCAGCAGCCTCTCAGGGGAACTTAGCAATCAGCCCCAGCATTTT CASSLSGELSNQPQHF
TRBJ2-1 TRBV7-9 TRBD2 few TGTGCCAGCAGTTACGGACTAGCCTACTCCTACAATGAGCAGTTCTTC CASSYGLAYSYNEQFF
TRBJ2-7 TRBV7-2 - many TGTGCCAGCAGCTTAACTCGGGCCGAGCAGTACTTC CASSLTRAEQYF
TRBJ2-7 TRBV5-4 TRBD2 many TGTGCCAGCAGCCGCCGGGGACTAGCGGGGAGCTACGAGCAGTACTTC CASSRRGLAGSYEQYF
TRBJ1-2 TRBV6-1 TRBD1 many TGTGCCAGCAGCTTCACAGGGGGATCTAACTATGGCTACACCTTC CASSFTGGSNYGYTF
TRBJ2-3 TRBV10-3 TRBD1 few TGTGCCATCAGAAAAAGAGGAACAGGGGAGCCAGATACGCAGTATTTT CAIRKRGTGEPDTQYF
TRBJ2-3 TRBV6-2/TRBV6-3 TRBD2 many TGTGCCAGCAGTTACGGTAGCGGGAGTGGGGCGTCGGATACGCAGTATTTT CASSYGSGSGASDTQYF
TRBJ2-5 TRBV7-2 - many TGTGCCAGCAGCCCCACAGGGCAGGGCGGGCAGACCCAGTACTTC CASSPTGQGGQTQYF